This T cell receptor (beta chain) emerged from a study of blood T cells in healthy people across ages. Donors were healthy Caucasian individuals from Russia aged about 6 to 90. For this clonotype: Antigen specificity is unknown.

Study findings and constraints: CMV infection status of these donors was not known.

This CDR3 spans 14 amino acids. Combining a sample-barcoded 5' primer with a J-beta primer mix, a second PCR ran for roughly 7 to 12 cycles. All samples yielded 2.5 million or more CDR3-containing paired-end reads. TCRdb recomputed calls from the 5' RACE reads with MiXCR, one row per CDR3 protein. The repertoire holds around 710,000 distinct CDR3 sequences, with approximately 43% as singletons. The receptor was derived from a woman aged 60 to 75 in good health. The sequenced sample was blood. This chain links TRBV12-3 or TRBV12-4 with TRBJ2-5; D is unclear. The DNA matches TRBJ2-7 better at its end, which makes the J call doubtful. CDR3 sequence: CASRYTAKPHEQYF. In DNA, the CDR3 is TGTGCCAGCAGATATACCGCTAAACCCCACGAGCAGTACTTC.